The present T cell receptor (beta chain) was sequenced within a study of tumor and adjacent non-tumor tissue in lung cancer. Turning to the study itself: On average, productive TCRbeta reads reached roughly 4.2 million per sample. The study, taken as a whole, reports: Tumor tissue had significantly higher TCR diversity than normal lung. In normal lung, the top 100 clones were significantly more dominant than in tumor.

No cell sorting was done before RNA was extracted from the tissue. TCRbeta libraries were built with three rounds of nested PCR, modified from ARM-PCR. From the multiplex PCR reads, TCRdb called clonotypes with MiXCR, one entry per CDR3 protein. The table has 75,000 to 80,000 distinct CDR3 sequences, around 85% seen once. About this clonotype: Antigen: not known. One end of the junction varies from germline; a read error may be responsible.

Germline CDR1 reads MGHRA; CDR2 reads YSYEKL. The CDR3 is made up of 16 amino acids. The specimen was lung tumor tissue. The chain carries TRBV4-1 and TRBJ1-1; D gene unclear. The TCR was taken from a woman between 50 and 59 years old with non-small cell lung cancer. The CDR3 sequence: CASSQDRYKANTGAFF. The CDR3 nucleotides read TGTGCCAGCAGCCAAGATCGTTACAAGGCGAACACTGGAGCTTTCTTT.